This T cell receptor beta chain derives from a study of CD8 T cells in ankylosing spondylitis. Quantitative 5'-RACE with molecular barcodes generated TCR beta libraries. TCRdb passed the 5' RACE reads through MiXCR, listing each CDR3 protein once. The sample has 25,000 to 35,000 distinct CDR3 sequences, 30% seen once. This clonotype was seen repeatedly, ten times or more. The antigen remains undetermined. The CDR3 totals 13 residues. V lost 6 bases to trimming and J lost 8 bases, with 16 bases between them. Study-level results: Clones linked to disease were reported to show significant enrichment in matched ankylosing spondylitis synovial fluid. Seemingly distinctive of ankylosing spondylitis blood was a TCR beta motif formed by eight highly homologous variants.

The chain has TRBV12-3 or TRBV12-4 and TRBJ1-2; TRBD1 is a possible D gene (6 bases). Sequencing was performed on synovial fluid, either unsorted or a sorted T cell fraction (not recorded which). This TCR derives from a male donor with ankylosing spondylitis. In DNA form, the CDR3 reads TGTGCCAGCAGCCCCCCCGGGGGGCAAGGCTACACCTTC. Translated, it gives CASSPPGGQGYTF.